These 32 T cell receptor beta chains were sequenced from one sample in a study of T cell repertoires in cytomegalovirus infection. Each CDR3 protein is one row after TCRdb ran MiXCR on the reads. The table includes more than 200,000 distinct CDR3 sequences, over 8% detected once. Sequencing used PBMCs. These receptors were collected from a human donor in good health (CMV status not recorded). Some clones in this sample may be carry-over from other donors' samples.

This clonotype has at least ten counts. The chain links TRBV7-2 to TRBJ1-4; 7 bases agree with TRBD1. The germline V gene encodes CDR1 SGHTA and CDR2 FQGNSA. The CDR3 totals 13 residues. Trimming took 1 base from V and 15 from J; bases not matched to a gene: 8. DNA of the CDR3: TGTGCCAGCAGCTTAGTCGAGGGGGCTTCGGTGTTTTTT. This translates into CASSLVEGASVFF.

The CDR3: CSAPGGTYEQYF. The CDR3 region has the DNA TGCAGTGCTCCGGGAGGGACCTACGAGCAGTACTTC. The chain carries TRBV20-1 and TRBJ2-7, with 8 positions matching TRBD2. The CDR3 spans 12 residues. Germline CDR1 and CDR2: DFQATT and SNEGSKA (reference sequence). Losses at the gene ends were 5 bases for V and 2 bases for J; bases not matched to a gene: 2.

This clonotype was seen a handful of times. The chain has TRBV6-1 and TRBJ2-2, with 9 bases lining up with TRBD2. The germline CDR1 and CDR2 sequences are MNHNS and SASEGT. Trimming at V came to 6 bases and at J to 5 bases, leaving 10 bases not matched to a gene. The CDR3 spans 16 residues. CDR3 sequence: CASRGGLADLTGELFF. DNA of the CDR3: TGTGCCAGCAGAGGGGGACTAGCAGACTTGACCGGGGAGCTGTTTTTT.

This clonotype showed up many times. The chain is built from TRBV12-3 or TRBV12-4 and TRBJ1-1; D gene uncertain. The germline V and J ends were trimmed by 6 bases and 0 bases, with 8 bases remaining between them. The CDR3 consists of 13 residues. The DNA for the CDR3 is TGTGCCAGCAGCAGAAAAATGAACACTGAAGCTTTCTTT. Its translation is CASSRKMNTEAFF.

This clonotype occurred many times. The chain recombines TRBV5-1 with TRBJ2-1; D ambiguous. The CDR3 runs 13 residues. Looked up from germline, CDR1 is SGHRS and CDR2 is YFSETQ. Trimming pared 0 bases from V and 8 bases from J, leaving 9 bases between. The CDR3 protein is CASSLAANDEQFF. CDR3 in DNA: TGCGCCAGCAGCTTGGCAGCGAACGATGAGCAGTTCTTC.

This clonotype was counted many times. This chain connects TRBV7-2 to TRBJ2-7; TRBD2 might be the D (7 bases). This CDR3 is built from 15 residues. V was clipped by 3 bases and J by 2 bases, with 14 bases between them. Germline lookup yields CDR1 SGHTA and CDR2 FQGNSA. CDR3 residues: CASSFQRGATYEQYF. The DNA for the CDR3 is TGTGCCAGCAGCTTTCAACGGGGGGCGACCTACGAGCAGTACTTC. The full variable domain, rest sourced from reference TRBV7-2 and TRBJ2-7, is GAGVSQSPSNKVTEKGKDVELRCDPISGHTALYWYRQSLGQGLEFLIYFQGNSAPDKSGLPSDRFSAERTGGSVSTLTIQRTQQEDSAVYLCASSFQRGATYEQYFGPGTRLTVT.

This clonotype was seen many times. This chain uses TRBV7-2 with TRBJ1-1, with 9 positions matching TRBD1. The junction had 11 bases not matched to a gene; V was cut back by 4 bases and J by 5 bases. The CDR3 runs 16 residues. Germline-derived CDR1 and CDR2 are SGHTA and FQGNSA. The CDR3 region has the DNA TGTGCCAGCAGCTCGCGACAGGGGGGGACGGAAACTGAAGCTTTCTTT. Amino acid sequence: CASSSRQGGTETEAFF. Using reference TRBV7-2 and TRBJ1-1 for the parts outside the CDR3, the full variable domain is GAGVSQSPSNKVTEKGKDVELRCDPISGHTALYWYRQSLGQGLEFLIYFQGNSAPDKSGLPSDRFSAERTGGSVSTLTIQRTQQEDSAVYLCASSSRQGGTETEAFFGQGTRLTVV.

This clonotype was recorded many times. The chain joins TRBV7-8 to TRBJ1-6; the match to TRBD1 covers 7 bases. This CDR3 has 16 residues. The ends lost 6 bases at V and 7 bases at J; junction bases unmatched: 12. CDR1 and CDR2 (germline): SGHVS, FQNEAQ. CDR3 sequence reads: CASSWRDSSYNSPLHF. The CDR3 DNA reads TGTGCCAGCAGTTGGAGGGACAGCTCATACAATTCACCCCTCCACTTT.

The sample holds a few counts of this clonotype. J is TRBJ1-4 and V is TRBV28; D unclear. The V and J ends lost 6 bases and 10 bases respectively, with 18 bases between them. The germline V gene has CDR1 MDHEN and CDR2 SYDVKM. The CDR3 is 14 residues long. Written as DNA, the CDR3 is TGTGCCAGCAGATTTTGGTCGGGTCCAGCAAAACTGTTTTTT. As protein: CASRFWSGPAKLFF.

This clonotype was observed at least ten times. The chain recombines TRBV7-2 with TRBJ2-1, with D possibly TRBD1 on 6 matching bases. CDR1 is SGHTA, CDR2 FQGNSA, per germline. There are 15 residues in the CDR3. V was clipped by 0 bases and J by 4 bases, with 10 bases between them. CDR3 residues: CASSLATGTYNEQFF. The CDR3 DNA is TGTGCCAGCAGCTTAGCCACCGGGACATACAATGAGCAGTTCTTC.

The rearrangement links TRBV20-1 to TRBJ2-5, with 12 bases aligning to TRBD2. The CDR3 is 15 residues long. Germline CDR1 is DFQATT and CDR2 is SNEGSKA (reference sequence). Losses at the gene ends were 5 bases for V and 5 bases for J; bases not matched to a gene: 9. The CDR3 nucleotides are TGCAGTGCTCTCAGACTAGCGGGGGCGCAGGAGACCCAGTACTTC. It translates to CSALRLAGAQETQYF.

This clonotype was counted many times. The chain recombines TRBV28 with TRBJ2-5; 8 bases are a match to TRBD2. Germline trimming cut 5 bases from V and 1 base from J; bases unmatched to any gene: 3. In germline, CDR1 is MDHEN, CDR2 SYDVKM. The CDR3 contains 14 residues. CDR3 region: CASSQTSGQETQYF. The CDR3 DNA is TGTGCCAGCAGTCAAACTAGCGGCCAAGAGACCCAGTACTTC.

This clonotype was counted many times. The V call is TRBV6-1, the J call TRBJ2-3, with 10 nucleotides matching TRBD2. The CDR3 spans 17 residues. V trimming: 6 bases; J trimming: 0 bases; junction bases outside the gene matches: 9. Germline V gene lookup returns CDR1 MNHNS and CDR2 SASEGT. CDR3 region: CASSSFKTSGSTDTQYF. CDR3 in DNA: TGTGCCAGCAGCTCCTTCAAGACTAGCGGGAGCACAGATACGCAGTATTTT.

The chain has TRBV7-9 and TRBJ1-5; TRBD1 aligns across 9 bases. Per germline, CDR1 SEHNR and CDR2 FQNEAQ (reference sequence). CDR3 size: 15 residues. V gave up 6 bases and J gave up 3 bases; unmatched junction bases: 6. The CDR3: CASSPDRGDNQPQHF. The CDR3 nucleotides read TGTGCCAGCAGTCCGGACAGGGGTGACAATCAGCCCCAGCATTTT.

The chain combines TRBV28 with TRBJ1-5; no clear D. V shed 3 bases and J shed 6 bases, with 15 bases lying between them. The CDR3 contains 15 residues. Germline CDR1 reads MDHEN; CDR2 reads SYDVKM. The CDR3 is CASSLPTGEVQPQHF. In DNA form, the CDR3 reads TGTGCCAGCAGTTTGCCGACGGGCGAGGTTCAGCCCCAGCATTTT.

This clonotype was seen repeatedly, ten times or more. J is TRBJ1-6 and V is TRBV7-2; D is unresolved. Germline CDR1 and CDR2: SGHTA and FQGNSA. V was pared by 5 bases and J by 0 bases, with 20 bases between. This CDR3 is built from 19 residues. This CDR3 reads CASSPKTPGRGSYNSPLHF. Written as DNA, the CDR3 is TGTGCCAGCAGCCCCAAAACACCGGGTCGAGGCTCCTATAATTCACCCCTCCACTTT.

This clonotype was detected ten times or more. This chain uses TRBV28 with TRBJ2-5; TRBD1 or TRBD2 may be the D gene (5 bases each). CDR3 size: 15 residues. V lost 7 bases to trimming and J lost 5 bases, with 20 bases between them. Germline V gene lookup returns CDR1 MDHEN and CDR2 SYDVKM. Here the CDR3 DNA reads TGTGCCAGCACCACGGGACGGGCGGGCGGCGAGACCCAGTACTTC. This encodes CASTTGRAGGETQYF.

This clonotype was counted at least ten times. The CDR3 loop reads CASSLGRGADFF. For the CDR3, the DNA is TGTGCCAGCAGTTTGGGGAGAGGGGCGGACTTCTTT. The chain joins TRBV28 to TRBJ1-1, with a possible D match to TRBD1 (5 bases). The V end lost 3 bases, the J end lost 14 bases, and 16 bases lay between the germline ends. CDR1 and CDR2 from the germline V gene are MDHEN and SYDVKM. The CDR3 loop spans 12 amino acids.

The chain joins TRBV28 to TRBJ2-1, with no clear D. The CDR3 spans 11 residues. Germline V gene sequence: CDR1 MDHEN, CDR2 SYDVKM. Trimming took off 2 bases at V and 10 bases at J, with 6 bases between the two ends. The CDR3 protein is CASSLRTEQFF. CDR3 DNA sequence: TGTGCCAGCAGTTTAAGGACGGAGCAGTTCTTC.

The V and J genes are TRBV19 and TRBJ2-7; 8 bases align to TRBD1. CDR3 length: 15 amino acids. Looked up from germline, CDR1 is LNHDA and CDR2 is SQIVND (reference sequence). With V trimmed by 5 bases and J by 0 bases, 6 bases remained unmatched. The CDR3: CASSAWTGYSYEQYF. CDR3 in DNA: TGTGCCAGTAGTGCCTGGACAGGGTACTCCTACGAGCAGTACTTC.

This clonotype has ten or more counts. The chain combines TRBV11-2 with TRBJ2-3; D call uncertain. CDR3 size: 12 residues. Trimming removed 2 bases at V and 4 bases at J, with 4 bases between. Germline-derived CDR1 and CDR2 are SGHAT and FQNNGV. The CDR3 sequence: CASSLRPDTQYF. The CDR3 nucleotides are TGTGCCAGCAGCTTAAGGCCAGATACGCAGTATTTT.

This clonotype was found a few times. CDR3 nucleotides: TGTGCCAGCAGTTTGGGTTTCGGACAGTTGGCTTTCTTT. Protein sequence: CASSLGFGQLAFF. The chain employs TRBV12-3 or TRBV12-4 and TRBJ1-1, with D possibly being TRBD1 (6 bases). This CDR3 comprises 13 residues. Trimming cost V 3 bases and J 11 bases, with 16 bases left between them.

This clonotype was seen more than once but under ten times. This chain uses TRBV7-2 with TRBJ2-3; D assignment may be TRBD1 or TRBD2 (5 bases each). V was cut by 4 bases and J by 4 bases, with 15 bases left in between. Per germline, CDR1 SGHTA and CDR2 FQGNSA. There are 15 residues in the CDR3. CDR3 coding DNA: TGTGCCAGCAGCTCGCTAGGGGAGCCCCCAGATACGCAGTATTTT. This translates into CASSSLGEPPDTQYF.

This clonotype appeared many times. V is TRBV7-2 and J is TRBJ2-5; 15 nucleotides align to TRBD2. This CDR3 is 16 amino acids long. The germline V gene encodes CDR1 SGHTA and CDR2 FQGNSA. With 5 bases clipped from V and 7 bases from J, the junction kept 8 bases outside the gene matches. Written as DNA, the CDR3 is TGTGCCAGCAGCGCACGGACTAGCGGGGGGGCGGGGACCCAGTACTTC. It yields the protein CASSARTSGGAGTQYF. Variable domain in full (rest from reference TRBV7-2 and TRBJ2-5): GAGVSQSPSNKVTEKGKDVELRCDPISGHTALYWYRQSLGQGLEFLIYFQGNSAPDKSGLPSDRFSAERTGGSVSTLTIQRTQQEDSAVYLCASSARTSGGAGTQYFGPGTRLLVL.

In DNA, the CDR3 is TGTGCCAGCAGCTTAATGGGGCGCGCTGAAGCTTTCTTT. It is translated as CASSLMGRAEAFF. The chain employs TRBV7-2 and TRBJ1-1; TRBD1 is a possible D gene (5 bases). V shed 2 bases and J shed 6 bases, with 10 bases lying between them. This CDR3 comprises 13 residues. Germline-derived CDR1 and CDR2 are SGHTA and FQGNSA. Looking up the rest from reference TRBV7-2 and TRBJ1-1 gives the full variable domain: GAGVSQSPSNKVTEKGKDVELRCDPISGHTALYWYRQSLGQGLEFLIYFQGNSAPDKSGLPSDRFSAERTGGSVSTLTIQRTQQEDSAVYLCASSLMGRAEAFFGQGTRLTVV.

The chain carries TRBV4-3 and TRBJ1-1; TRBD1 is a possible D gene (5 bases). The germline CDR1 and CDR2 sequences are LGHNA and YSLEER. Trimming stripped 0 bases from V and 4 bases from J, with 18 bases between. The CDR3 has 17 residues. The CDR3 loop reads CASSQDIRARQGTEAFF. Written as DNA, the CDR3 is TGCGCCAGCAGCCAAGATATTCGAGCCCGCCAGGGCACTGAAGCTTTCTTT.

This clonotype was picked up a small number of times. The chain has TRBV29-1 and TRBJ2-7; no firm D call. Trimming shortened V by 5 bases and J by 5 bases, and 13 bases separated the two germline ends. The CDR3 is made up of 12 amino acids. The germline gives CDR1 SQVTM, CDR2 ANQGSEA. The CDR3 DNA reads TGCAGCGTTAGACACCCACCCGACGAGCAGTACTTC. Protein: CSVRHPPDEQYF.

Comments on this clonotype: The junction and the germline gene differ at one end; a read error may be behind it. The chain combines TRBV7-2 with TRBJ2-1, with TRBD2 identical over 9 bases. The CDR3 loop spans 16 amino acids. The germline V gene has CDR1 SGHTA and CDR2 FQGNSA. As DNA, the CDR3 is TGTGCCACCAGCTTAATAGCGGGAGTAGTGCAGAATGAGCAGTTCTTC. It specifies CATSLIAGVVQNEQFF.

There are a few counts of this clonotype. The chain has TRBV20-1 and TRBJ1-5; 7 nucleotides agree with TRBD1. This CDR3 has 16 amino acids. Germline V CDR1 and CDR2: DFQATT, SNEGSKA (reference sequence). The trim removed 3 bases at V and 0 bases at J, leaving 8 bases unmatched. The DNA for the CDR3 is TGCAGTGCTAGGGCCACAGGGGCTATTAGCAATCAGCCCCAGCATTTT. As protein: CSARATGAISNQPQHF.

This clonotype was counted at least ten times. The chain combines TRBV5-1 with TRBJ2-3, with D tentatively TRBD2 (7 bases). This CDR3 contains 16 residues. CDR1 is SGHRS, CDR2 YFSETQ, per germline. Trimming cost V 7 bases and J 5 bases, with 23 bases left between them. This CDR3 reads CASFKGGGPSKDTQYF. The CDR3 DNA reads TGCGCCAGCTTCAAGGGGGGAGGGCCTAGTAAAGATACGCAGTATTTT. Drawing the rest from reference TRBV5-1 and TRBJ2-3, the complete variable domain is KAGVTQTPRYLIKTRGQQVTLSCSPISGHRSVSWYQQTPGQGLQFLFEYFSETQRNKGNFPGRFSGRQFSNSRSEMNVSTLELGDSALYLCASFKGGGPSKDTQYFGPGTRLTVL.

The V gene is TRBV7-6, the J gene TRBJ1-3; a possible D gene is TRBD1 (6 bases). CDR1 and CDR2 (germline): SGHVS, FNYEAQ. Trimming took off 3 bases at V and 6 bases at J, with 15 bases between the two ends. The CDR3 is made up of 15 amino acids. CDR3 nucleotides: TGTGCCAGCAGCTTCTCGAACAGGGCCGAAAACACCATATATTTT. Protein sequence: CASSFSNRAENTIYF.

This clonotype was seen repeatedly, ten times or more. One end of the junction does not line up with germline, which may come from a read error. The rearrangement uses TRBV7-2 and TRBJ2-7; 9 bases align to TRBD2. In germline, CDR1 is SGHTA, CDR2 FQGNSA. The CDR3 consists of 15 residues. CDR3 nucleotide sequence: TGTGCCAGCAGCGTAGCTCCAGCGGGAGGCCCCGAGCAGTACTTC. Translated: CASSVAPAGGPEQYF. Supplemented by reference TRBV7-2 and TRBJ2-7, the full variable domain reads GAGVSQSPSNKVTEKGKDVELRCDPISGHTALYWYRQSLGQGLEFLIYFQGNSAPDKSGLPSDRFSAERTGGSVSTLTIQRTQQEDSAVYLCASSVAPAGGPEQYFGPGTRLTVT.